Presented here are 19 T cell receptor beta chains from one specimen sequenced in a study of HIV-infected patients and healthy controls. No cell fractionation was done, so the repertoire covers all unsorted peripheral blood T cells. 500 ng RNA was reverse transcribed with alpha and beta constant-region primers. Using multiplexing indices, alpha and beta chain libraries were generated apart by chain-specific third strand synthesis. TCRdb re-analysed the 5' RACE reads in MiXCR, keeping a single row per CDR3 protein. Found here are under 15,000 distinct CDR3 sequences, less than 6.5% of them singletons; the top ten hold approximately 3.4%. The specimen was blood. The receptors originated from an adult in good health.

By proportion, this clonotype is medium-sized (0.01 to 0.1%). CDR3 residues: CSARGTGVNTEAFF. The DNA of the CDR3 is TGCAGTGCTAGAGGAACAGGGGTGAACACTGAAGCTTTCTTT. The chain couples TRBV20-1 to TRBJ1-1; 7 bases are shared with TRBD1. With 1 base clipped from V and 0 bases from J, the junction kept 2 bases outside the gene matches. Germline lookup yields CDR1 DFQATT and CDR2 SNEGSKA (reference sequence). The CDR3 covers 14 residues.

This clonotype is medium-sized by share. This chain connects TRBV6-5 to TRBJ1-5; D is uncertain. The CDR3 sequence is 15 residues long. V was pared by 6 bases and J by 1 base, with 13 bases between. CDR1 is MNHEY and CDR2 is SVGAGI in the germline V gene. CDR3 protein: CASRQTLGSNQPQHF. DNA for the CDR3: TGTGCCAGCAGGCAGACACTGGGCAGCAATCAGCCCCAGCATTTT.

This clonotype appeared many times. The chain is built from TRBV10-2 and TRBJ1-1, with D unclear. With 3 bases removed from V and 4 bases from J, the gap between germline ends came to 6 bases. The CDR3 is made up of 12 amino acids. The V gene's germline CDR1 is WSHSY and CDR2 SAAADI. The CDR3 is CASSDLGTEAFF. In nucleotides, the CDR3 is TGCGCCAGCAGTGACCTGGGCACTGAAGCTTTCTTT.

This chain joins TRBV7-9 and TRBJ2-1, with D tentatively TRBD2 (5 bases). V was cut by 5 bases and J by 9 bases, with 11 bases left in between. The CDR3 consists of 12 residues. Germline V gene data show CDR1 as SEHNR and CDR2 as FQNEAQ (reference sequence). The CDR3 DNA reads TGTGCCAGCAGCGACGCGGGTCCTGAGCAGTTCTTC. Translated: CASSDAGPEQFF. Based on the CDR3 plus reference TRBV7-9 and TRBJ2-1, the full variable domain is DTGVSQNPRHKITKRGQNVTFRCDPISEHNRLYWYRQTLGQGPEFLTYFQNEAQLEKSRLLSDRFSAERPKGSFSTLEIQRTEQGDSAMYLCASSDAGPEQFFGPGTRLTVL.

In its sample, this clonotype is medium-sized (0.01 to 0.1%). The rearrangement links TRBV27 to TRBJ2-4; no definite D call. The germline V gene encodes CDR1 MNHEY and CDR2 SMNVEV (reference sequence). Trimming stripped 6 bases from V and 6 bases from J, with 12 bases between. CDR3 length: 13 residues. The CDR3 loop reads CASSQIPRNIQYF. In nucleotides, the CDR3 is TGTGCCAGCAGCCAGATTCCCCGAAACATTCAGTACTTC.

This clonotype was detected ten times or more. The chain is built from TRBV12-3 or TRBV12-4 and TRBJ2-3; 7 positions match TRBD2. This CDR3 has 16 residues. With V trimmed by 1 base and J by 4 bases, 8 bases remained unmatched. CDR3 nucleotide sequence: TGTGCCAGCAGTTTAGGGGGGGGTTTGGTTTCAGATACGCAGTATTTT. It codes for CASSLGGGLVSDTQYF.

By sample fraction, this clonotype is medium-sized. The V and J genes are TRBV12-3 or TRBV12-4 and TRBJ2-3; D call uncertain. This CDR3 region has 13 residues. Trimming removed 5 bases from V and 5 bases from J, with 11 bases in between. The CDR3 loop reads CASSPPGRDTQYF. Written as DNA, the CDR3 is TGTGCCAGCAGTCCCCCGGGTAGAGATACGCAGTATTTT.

This clonotype was recorded at least ten times. This chain uses TRBV6-5 with TRBJ2-2; D gene uncertain. The length of the CDR3 is 15 residues. Trimming removed 0 bases from V and 7 bases from J, with 12 bases in between. Germline loops: CDR1 MNHEY, CDR2 SVGAGI. This chain's CDR3 is CASSYSVTRNGELFF. DNA for the CDR3: TGTGCCAGCAGTTACTCGGTGACGCGAAACGGGGAGCTGTTTTTT.

This clonotype was seen repeatedly, ten times or more. The chain links TRBV7-9 to TRBJ2-2; D possibly corresponds to TRBD1 (5 bases). The CDR3 length is 17 residues. Looked up from germline, CDR1 is SEHNR and CDR2 is FQNEAQ (reference sequence). Trimming removed 5 bases at V and 4 bases at J, with 20 bases between. The CDR3 loop is CASSKGLIGASTGELFF. In DNA, the CDR3 is TGTGCCAGCAGCAAAGGCCTTATTGGGGCGAGCACCGGGGAGCTGTTTTTT.

By frequency in the sample, this clonotype is medium-sized (0.01 to 0.1%). The V gene is TRBV5-1, the J gene TRBJ1-1; TRBD1 matches at 7 bases. After removal of 2 bases from V and 2 bases from J, the junction contained 6 bases not matched to a gene. The CDR3 is 15 amino acids. The germline CDR1 and CDR2 sequences are SGHRS and YFSETQ. As DNA, the CDR3 is TGCGCCAGCAGCTTTACGACAGGGAGCAACACTGAAGCTTTCTTT. Translated, it gives CASSFTTGSNTEAFF.

In its sample, this clonotype was seen many times. CDR3 loop: CASSELRGGTDTQYF. The CDR3 DNA reads TGTGCCAGCAGTGAACTAAGAGGGGGGACAGATACGCAGTATTTT. This chain uses TRBV6-1 with TRBJ2-3; D may correspond to TRBD1 or TRBD2 (6 bases each). The length of the CDR3 is 15 residues. Trimming pared 2 bases from V and 3 bases from J, leaving 12 bases between. Germline-derived CDR1 and CDR2 are MNHNS and SASEGT.

In its sample, this clonotype was seen many times. The chain carries TRBV11-3 and TRBJ2-7; the D is unclear. CDR3 length equals 14 residues. In germline, CDR1 is SGHNT, CDR2 YENEEA. Trimming pared 1 base from V and 0 bases from J, leaving 7 bases between. The CDR3 sequence: CASSLGADSYEQYF. CDR3 nucleotide sequence: TGTGCCAGCAGCTTAGGGGCAGACTCCTACGAGCAGTACTTC.

This clonotype came up a few times. The chain links TRBV18 to TRBJ2-2, with D possibly being TRBD1 (6 bases). The ends were cut back, 3 bases at V and 5 bases at J, with 13 bases in the middle. This CDR3 comprises 15 residues. The germline gives CDR1 KGHSH, CDR2 LQKENI. CDR3 DNA sequence: TGTGCCAGCTCACCTCGAGGTCAGGGGACCGGGGAGCTGTTTTTT. Protein: CASSPRGQGTGELFF.

This clonotype was counted at least ten times. This chain links TRBV5-1 with TRBJ2-3; TRBD2 matches 7 bases. Germline CDR1 and CDR2: SGHRS and YFSETQ. The junction had 6 bases not matched to a gene; V was cut back by 4 bases and J by 7 bases. CDR3 size: 13 residues. DNA of the CDR3: TGCGCCAGCAGCAGTCTGCGGGAGTATACGCAGTATTTT. The encoded protein is CASSSLREYTQYF.

Many counts were recorded for this clonotype. V is TRBV6-2 or TRBV6-3 and J is TRBJ1-2; possible D gene TRBD1, 6 bases. This CDR3 comprises 12 residues. Germline CDR1 and CDR2: MNHEY and SVGEGT. V was cut by 7 bases and J by 7 bases, with 13 bases left in between. This CDR3 reads CASNTGYSGYTF. DNA of the CDR3: TGTGCCAGCAATACAGGGTACTCTGGCTACACCTTC.

By frequency in the sample, this clonotype is medium-sized (0.01 to 0.1%). The rearrangement uses TRBV29-1 and TRBJ2-1; 7 bases match TRBD1. CDR3 length: 17 amino acids. Germline CDR1 reads SQVTM; CDR2 reads ANQGSEA. V gave up 0 bases and J gave up 4 bases; unmatched junction bases: 12. The CDR3 bases are TGCAGCGTTGAAGATTGGTCCGAGACAGGGTTATACAATGAGCAGTTCTTC. Residues: CSVEDWSETGLYNEQFF.

This clonotype was observed once. This may stem from a read error, because a much larger clone lies one nucleotide away. CDR3 protein: CASSTNRDTRSYEQCF. As DNA, the CDR3 is TGTGCCAGTAGTACAAACCGGGACACCCGCTCCTACGAGCAGTGCTTC. The rearrangement joins TRBV19 to TRBJ2-7, with D maybe TRBD1 (6 bases). CDR1 is LNHDA, CDR2 SQIVND, per germline (reference sequence). This CDR3 contains 16 residues.

This clonotype was counted at least ten times. The chain recombines TRBV5-4 with TRBJ1-3; the match to TRBD1 covers 10 bases. Per the germline V gene, CDR1 is SGHNT and CDR2 is YYREEE (reference sequence). J lost 1 base, V lost 0 bases, and 16 bases had no gene match. The CDR3 is 21 residues long. The CDR3 sequence is CASSLAEEGTGVPRSGNTIYF. In nucleotides, the CDR3 is TGTGCCAGCAGCTTGGCCGAGGAGGGGACAGGGGTACCCAGATCTGGAAACACCATATATTTT.

The chain combines TRBV6-1 with TRBJ1-1; tentative D call: TRBD1 (6 bases). Germline V gene lookup returns CDR1 MNHNS and CDR2 SASEGT. The CDR3 extends over 16 amino acids. Deletions cut 11 bases from V and 3 bases from J, with 25 bases between. CDR3 sequence reads: CAGGGGVVSPHTEAFF. As DNA, the CDR3 is TGTGCCGGGGGCGGAGGGGTCGTATCGCCTCACACTGAAGCTTTCTTT.